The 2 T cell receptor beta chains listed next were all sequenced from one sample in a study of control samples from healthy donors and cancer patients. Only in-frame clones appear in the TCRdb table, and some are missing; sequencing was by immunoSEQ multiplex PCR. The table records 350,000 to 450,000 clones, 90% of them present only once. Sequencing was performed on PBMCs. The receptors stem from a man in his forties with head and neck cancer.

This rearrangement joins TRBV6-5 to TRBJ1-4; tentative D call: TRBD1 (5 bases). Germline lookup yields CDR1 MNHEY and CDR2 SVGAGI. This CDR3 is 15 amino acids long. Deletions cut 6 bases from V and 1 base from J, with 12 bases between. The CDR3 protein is CASSQWGLTNEKLFF. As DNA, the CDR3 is TGTGCCAGCAGCCAATGGGGCTTAACTAATGAAAAACTGTTTTTT.

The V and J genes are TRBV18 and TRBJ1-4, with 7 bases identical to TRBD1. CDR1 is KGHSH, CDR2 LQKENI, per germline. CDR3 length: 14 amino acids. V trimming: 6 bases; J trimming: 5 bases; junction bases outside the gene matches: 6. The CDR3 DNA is TGTGCCAGCTCGCAAGACAGGGAGAATGAAAAACTGTTTTTT. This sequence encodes CASSQDRENEKLFF.